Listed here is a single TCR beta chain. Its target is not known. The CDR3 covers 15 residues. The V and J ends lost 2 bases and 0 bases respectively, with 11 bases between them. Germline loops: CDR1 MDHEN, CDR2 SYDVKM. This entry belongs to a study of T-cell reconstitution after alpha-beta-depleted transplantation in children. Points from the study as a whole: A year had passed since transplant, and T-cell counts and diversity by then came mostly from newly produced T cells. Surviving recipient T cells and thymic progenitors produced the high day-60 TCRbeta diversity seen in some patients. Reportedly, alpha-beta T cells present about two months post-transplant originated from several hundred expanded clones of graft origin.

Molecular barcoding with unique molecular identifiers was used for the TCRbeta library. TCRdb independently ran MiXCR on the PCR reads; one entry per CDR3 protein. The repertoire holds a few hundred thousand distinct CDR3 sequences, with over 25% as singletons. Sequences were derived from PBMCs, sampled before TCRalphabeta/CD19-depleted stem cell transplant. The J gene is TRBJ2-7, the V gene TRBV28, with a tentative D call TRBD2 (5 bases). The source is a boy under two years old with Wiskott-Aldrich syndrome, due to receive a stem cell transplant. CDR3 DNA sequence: TGTGCCAGCAGTTTAAGGATTGGGAGCTCCTACGAGCAGTACTTC. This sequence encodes CASSLRIGSSYEQYF.